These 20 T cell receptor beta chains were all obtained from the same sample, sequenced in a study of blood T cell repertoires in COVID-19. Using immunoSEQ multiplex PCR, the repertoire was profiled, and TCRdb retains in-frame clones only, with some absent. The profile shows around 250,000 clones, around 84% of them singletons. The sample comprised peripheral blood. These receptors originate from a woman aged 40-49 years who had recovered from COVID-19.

CDR3: CASSYGGYGYTF. CDR3 nucleotides: TGTGCCAGCAGTTACGGCGGGTATGGCTACACCTTC. The rearrangement uses TRBV6-5 and TRBJ1-2; D is unclear. Germline V lookup: CDR1 MNHEY, CDR2 SVGAGI. CDR3 length: 12 amino acids. Between the trimmed V and J ends, which lost 2 bases and 5 bases, there was a span of 6 bases.

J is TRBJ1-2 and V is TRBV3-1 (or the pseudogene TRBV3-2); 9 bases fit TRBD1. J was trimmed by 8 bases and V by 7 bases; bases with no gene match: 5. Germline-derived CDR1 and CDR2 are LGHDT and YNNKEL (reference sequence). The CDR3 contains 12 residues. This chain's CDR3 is CASTGQGSGYTF. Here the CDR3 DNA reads TGTGCCAGCACCGGACAGGGGAGCGGCTACACCTTC.

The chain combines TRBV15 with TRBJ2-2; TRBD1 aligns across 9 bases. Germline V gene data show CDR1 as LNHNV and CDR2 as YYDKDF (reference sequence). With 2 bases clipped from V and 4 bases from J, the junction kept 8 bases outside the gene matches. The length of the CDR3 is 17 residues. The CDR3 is CATSRNMGQGVTGELFF. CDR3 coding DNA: TGTGCCACCAGCAGAAATATGGGACAGGGTGTCACCGGGGAGCTGTTTTTT.

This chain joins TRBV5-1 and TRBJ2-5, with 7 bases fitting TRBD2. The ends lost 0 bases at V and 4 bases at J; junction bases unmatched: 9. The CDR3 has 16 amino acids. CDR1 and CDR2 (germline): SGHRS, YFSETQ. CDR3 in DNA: TGCGCCAGCAGCTTGGAAGGGAGGGTGTCGGGAGAGACCCAGTACTTC. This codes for CASSLEGRVSGETQYF.

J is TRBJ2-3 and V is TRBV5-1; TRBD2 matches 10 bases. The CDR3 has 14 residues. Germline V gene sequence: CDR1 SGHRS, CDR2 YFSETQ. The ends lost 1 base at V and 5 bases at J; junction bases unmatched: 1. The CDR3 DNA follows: TGCGCCAGCAGCTTGCCTAGCGGGGGAGATACGCAGTATTTT. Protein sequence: CASSLPSGGDTQYF. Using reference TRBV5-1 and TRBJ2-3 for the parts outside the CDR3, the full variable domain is KAGVTQTPRYLIKTRGQQVTLSCSPISGHRSVSWYQQTPGQGLQFLFEYFSETQRNKGNFPGRFSGRQFSNSRSEMNVSTLELGDSALYLCASSLPSGGDTQYFGPGTRLTVL.

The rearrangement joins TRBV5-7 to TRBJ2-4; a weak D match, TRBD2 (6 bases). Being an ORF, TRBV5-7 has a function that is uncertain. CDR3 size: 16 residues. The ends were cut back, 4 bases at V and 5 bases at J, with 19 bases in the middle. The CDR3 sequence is CASSPNGREMQNIQYF. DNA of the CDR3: TGTGCCAGCAGCCCTAATGGCCGGGAGATGCAAAACATTCAGTACTTC.

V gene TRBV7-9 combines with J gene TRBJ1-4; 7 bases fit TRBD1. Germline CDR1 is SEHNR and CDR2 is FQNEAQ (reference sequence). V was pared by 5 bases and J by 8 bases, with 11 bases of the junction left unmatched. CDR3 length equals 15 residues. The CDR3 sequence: CASSLWDSQREKLFF. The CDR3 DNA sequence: TGTGCCAGCAGCCTCTGGGACAGCCAGCGCGAAAAACTGTTTTTT.

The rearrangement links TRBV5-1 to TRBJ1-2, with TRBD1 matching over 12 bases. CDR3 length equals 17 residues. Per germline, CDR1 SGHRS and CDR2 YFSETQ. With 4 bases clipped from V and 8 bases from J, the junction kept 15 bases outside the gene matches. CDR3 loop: CASSAAGTGGGWVGYTF. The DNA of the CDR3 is TGCGCCAGCAGCGCGGCCGGGACAGGGGGCGGTTGGGTCGGCTACACCTTC.

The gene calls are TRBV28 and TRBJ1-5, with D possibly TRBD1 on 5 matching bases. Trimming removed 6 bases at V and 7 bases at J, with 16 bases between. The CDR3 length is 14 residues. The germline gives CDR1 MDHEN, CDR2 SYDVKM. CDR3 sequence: CASSSGPGGQPQHF. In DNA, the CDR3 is TGTGCCAGCAGCTCCGGGCCCGGGGGGCAGCCCCAGCATTTT.

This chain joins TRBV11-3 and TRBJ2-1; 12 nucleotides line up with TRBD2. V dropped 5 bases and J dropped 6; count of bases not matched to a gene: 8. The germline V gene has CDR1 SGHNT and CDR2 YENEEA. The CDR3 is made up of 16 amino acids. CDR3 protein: CASSTGGTSGFNEQFF. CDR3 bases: TGTGCCAGCAGCACCGGTGGGACTAGCGGGTTCAATGAGCAGTTCTTC.

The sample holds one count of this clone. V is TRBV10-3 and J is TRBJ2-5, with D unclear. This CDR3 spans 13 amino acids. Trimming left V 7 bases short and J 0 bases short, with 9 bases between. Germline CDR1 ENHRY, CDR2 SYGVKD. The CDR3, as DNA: TGTGCCATCAACACAGAGAACCAAGAGACCCAGTACTTC. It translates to CAINTENQETQYF.

CDR3 loop: CASSHRQGGEQYF. CDR3 coding DNA: TGTGCCAGCAGCCACCGACAGGGTGGCGAGCAGTACTTC. The chain employs TRBV6-2 or TRBV6-3 and TRBJ2-7, with 7 bases matching TRBD1. The CDR3 has 13 amino acids. The germline CDR1 and CDR2 sequences are MNHEY and SVGEGT. The V gene end was trimmed by 6 bases and the J gene end by 6 bases; junction bases not matched to a gene: 8.

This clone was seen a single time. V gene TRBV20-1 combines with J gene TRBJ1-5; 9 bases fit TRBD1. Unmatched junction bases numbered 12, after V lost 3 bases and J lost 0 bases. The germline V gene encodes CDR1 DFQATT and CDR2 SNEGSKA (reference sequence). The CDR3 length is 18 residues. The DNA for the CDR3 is TGCAGTGCTAGTGGTACCCCGGGACAGGGCTATAGCAATCAGCCCCAGCATTTT. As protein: CSASGTPGQGYSNQPQHF.

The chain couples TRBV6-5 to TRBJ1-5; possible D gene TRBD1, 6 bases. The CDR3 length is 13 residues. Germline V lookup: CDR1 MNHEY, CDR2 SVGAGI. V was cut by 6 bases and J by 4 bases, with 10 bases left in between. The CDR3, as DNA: TGTGCCAGCAGGTATGGACAGAATCAGCCCCAGCATTTT. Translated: CASRYGQNQPQHF.

CDR3 DNA sequence: TGTGCCAGCAGTGAAGGTTTCGGGAACACCGGGGAGCTGTTTTTT. Translated, it gives CASSEGFGNTGELFF. The genes are TRBV2 and TRBJ2-2; no clear D. V was clipped by 1 base and J by 1 base, with 7 bases between them. CDR1 and CDR2 (germline): SNHLY, FYNNEI. This CDR3 contains 15 residues.

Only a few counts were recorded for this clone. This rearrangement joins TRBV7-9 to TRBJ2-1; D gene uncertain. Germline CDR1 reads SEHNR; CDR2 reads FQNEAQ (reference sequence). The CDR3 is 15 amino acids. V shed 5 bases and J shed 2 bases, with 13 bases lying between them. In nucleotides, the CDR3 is TGTGCCAGCAGCCCAGACAATTTTGCCTACAATGAGCAGTTCTTC. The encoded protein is CASSPDNFAYNEQFF.

In nucleotides, the CDR3 is TGTGCCAGCTCGGGACAGGGACATCAGCCCCAGCATTTT. Translating it yields CASSGQGHQPQHF. The chain couples TRBV6-5 to TRBJ1-5, with 9 bases fitting TRBD1. Trimming cost V 8 bases and J 5 bases; bases outside gene matches: 4. The CDR3 totals 13 residues. Germline loops: CDR1 MNHEY, CDR2 SVGAGI.

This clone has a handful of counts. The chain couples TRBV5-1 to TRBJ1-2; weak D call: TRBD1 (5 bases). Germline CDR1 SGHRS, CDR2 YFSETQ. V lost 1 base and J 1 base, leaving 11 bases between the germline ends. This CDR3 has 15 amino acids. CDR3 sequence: CASSLNWGGNYGYTF. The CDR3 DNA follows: TGCGCCAGCAGCTTGAACTGGGGGGGTAACTATGGCTACACCTTC.

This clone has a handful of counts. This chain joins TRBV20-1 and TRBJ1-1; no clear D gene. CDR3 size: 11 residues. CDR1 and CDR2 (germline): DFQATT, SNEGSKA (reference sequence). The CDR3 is CSAQANTEAFF. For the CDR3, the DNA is TGCAGCGCTCAGGCAAACACTGAAGCTTTCTTT.

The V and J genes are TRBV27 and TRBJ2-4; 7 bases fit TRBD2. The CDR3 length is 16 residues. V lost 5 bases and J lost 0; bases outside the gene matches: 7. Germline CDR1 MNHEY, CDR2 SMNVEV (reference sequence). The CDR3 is CASSPGGFLAKNIQYF. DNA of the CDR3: TGTGCCAGCAGTCCGGGGGGATTCCTAGCCAAAAACATTCAGTACTTC.